This TCR beta chain was documented in a study of identical twins' blood T cells. Study-level findings and limits: Top TCRbeta clonotypes were shared more with twin than unrelated donors.

In the authors' methods: Each donor had about 95,000 to nearly 500,000 clonotypes. Via MiXCR, TCRdb re-called the 5' RACE reads, giving one row per CDR3 protein. It is TCRdb's table, rather than the study itself, that gives the V and J calls and clone size. The table has 350,000 to 400,000 distinct CDR3 sequences, roughly 27% seen once. The CDR3 covers 15 residues. Germline V lookup: CDR1 SGHRS, CDR2 YFSETQ. Deletions cut 4 bases from V and 5 bases from J, with 18 bases between. All three twin pairs grew up together with likely shared infections and vaccines. This clonotype was counted between two and nine times. What it recognizes is unknown.

This TCR derives from a woman between 18 and 50 years old in good health. Sequencing was performed on PBMCs. This chain joins TRBV5-1 and TRBJ1-1; possible D gene TRBD1, 5 bases. CDR3 sequence (DNA): TGCGCCAGCAGCCCGGCTGGGGCGGACCAGACTGAAGCTTTCTTT. It is translated as CASSPAGADQTEAFF.